This T cell receptor beta chain is drawn from a study of T-cell reconstitution after alpha-beta-depleted transplantation in children. This clonotype has a count of ten or more. Its specificity is not known. Germline-derived CDR1 and CDR2 are SEHNR and FQNEAQ (reference sequence). The germline V and J ends were trimmed by 5 bases and 0 bases, with 12 bases remaining between them. CDR3 length: 15 residues. The TCRbeta library incorporated unique molecular identifiers. TCRdb passed the PCR reads through MiXCR, listing each CDR3 protein once. The sample lists 280,000 or so distinct CDR3 sequences, 11% occurring once. Study-wide results and caveats: T-cell counts and diversity at one year post-transplant came mainly from newly produced T cells. The study traced high day-60 TCRbeta diversity in some patients to surviving recipient T cells and thymic progenitors.

The receptor's source is a male patient between 2 and 9 years old who had a stem cell transplant for chronic granulomatous disease, so the T cells may come from the graft donor. Specimen: peripheral blood, collected 180 days after TCRalphabeta/CD19-depleted stem cell transplant. The rearrangement joins TRBV7-9 to TRBJ2-3; D may be TRBD1 (6 bases). CDR3 sequence: CASSVGQTSTDTQYF. CDR3 nucleotide sequence: TGTGCCAGCAGCGTAGGACAGACTAGCACAGATACGCAGTATTTT. The full variable domain, completed using reference TRBV7-9 and TRBJ2-3, is DTGVSQNPRHKITKRGQNVTFRCDPISEHNRLYWYRQTLGQGPEFLTYFQNEAQLEKSRLLSDRFSAERPKGSFSTLEIQRTEQGDSAMYLCASSVGQTSTDTQYFGPGTRLTVL.